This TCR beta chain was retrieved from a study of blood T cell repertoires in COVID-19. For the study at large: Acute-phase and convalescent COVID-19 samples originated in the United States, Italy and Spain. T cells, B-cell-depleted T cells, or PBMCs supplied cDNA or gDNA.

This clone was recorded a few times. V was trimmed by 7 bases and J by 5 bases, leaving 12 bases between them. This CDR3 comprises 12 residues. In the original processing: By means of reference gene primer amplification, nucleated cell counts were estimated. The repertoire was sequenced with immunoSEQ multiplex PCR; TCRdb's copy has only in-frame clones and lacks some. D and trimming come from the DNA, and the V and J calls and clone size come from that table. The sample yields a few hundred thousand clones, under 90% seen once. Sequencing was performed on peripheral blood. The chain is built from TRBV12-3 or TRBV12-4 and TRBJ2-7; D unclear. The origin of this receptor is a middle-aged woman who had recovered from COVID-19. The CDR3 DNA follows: TGTGCCAGCACCAAACCACTCCACGAGCAGTACTTC. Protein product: CASTKPLHEQYF.